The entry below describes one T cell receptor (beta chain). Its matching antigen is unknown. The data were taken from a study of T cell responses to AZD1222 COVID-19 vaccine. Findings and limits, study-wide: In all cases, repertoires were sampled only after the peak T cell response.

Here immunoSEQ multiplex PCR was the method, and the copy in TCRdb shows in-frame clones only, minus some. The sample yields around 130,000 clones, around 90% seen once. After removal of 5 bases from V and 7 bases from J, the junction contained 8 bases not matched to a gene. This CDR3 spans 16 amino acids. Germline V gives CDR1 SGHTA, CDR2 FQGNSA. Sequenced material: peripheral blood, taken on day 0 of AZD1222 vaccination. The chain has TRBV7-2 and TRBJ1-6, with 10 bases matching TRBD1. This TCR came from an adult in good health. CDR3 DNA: TGTGCCAGCAGCCCCGAGGGACAGGGGCGCAATTCACCCCTCCACTTT. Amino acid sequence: CASSPEGQGRNSPLHF.